The T cell receptor (beta chain) described here comes from a study of blood T cell repertoires in COVID-19. Study in general: COVID-19 samples, acute and convalescent, were from the United States, Italy and Spain. T cells, B-cell-depleted T cells, or PBMCs provided the cDNA or gDNA that served as material.

Per the original methods: Amplifying reference gene primers gave estimates of nucleated cell counts. TCRdb's table, derived via immunoSEQ multiplex PCR, lists solely in-frame clones and lacks some. V, J and clone size derive from that table, while D and trimming were established from the DNA sequence. Of around 300,000 clones listed, 75% to 95% are singletons. Germline assignment: CDR1 SGHRS and CDR2 YFSETQ. CDR3 size: 16 residues. Losses at the gene ends were 4 bases for V and 0 bases for J; bases not matched to a gene: 4. Patients of the Seattle cohort, enrolled during active infection, were followed longitudinally.

Sequencing input: peripheral blood. The chain links TRBV5-1 to TRBJ2-3; 11 bases fit TRBD2. This TCR derives from a woman in her twenties or thirties with COVID-19, enrolled during active disease. The DNA for the CDR3 is TGCGCCAGCAGCCTAGCGGGAGGACCGAGCACAGATACGCAGTATTTT. Residues: CASSLAGGPSTDTQYF.